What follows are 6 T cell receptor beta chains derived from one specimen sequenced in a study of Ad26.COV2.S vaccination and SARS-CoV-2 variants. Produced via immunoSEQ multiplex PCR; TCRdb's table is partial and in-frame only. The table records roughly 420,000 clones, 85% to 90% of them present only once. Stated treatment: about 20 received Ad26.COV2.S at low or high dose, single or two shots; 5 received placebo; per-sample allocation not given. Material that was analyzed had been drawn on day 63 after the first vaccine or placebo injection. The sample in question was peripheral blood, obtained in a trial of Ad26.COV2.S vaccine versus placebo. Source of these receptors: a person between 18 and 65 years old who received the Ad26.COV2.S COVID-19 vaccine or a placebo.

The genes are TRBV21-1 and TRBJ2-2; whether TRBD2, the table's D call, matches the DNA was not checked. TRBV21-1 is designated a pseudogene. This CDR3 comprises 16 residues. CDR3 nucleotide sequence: TGTGCCAGCACCTCGACTAGCGGGTTTTACACCGGGGAGCTGTTTTTT. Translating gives CASTSTSGFYTGELFF.

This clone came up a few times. Written as DNA, the CDR3 is TGCGCCAGCAGCCTTCCTAGCGGCGGGGAGCTGTTTTTT. It encodes CASSLPSGGELFF. The V call is TRBV5-1, the J call TRBJ2-2; 7 bases line up with TRBD2. The germline V gene has CDR1 SGHRS and CDR2 YFSETQ. This CDR3 is built from 13 residues. The J segment lost 7 bases and the V segment lost 4 bases, leaving 4 bases of the junction unmatched.

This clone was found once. CDR3 residues: CASSALQELFF. CDR3 nucleotides: TGTGCCAGCAGCGCCCTCCAGGAGCTGTTTTTT. V gene TRBV12-3 or TRBV12-4 combines with J gene TRBJ2-2; D ambiguous. V shed 6 bases and J shed 10 bases, with 9 bases lying between them. CDR3 length: 11 residues.

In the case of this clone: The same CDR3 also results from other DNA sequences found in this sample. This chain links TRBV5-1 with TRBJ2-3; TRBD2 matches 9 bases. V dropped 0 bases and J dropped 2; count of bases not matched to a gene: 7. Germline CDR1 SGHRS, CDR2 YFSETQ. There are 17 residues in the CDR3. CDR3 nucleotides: TGCGCCAGCAGCTTGGGTCTAGCGGGGCGATACACAGATACGCAGTATTTT. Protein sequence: CASSLGLAGRYTDTQYF.

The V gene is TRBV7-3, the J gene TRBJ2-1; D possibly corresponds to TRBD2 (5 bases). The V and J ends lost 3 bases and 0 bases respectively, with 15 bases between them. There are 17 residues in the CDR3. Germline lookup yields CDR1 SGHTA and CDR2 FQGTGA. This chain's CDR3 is CASSFSGPTSSYNEQFF. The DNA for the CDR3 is TGTGCCAGCAGCTTCAGCGGCCCGACATCCTCCTACAATGAGCAGTTCTTC.

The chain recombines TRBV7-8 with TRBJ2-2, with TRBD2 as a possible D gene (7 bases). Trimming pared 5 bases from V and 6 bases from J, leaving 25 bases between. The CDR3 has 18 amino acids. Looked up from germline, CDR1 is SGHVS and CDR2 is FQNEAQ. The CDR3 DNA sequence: TGTGCCAGCAGCCCCCTCAGGGGCCACGGGGAGGGAGCCGGGGAGCTGTTTTTT. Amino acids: CASSPLRGHGEGAGELFF.